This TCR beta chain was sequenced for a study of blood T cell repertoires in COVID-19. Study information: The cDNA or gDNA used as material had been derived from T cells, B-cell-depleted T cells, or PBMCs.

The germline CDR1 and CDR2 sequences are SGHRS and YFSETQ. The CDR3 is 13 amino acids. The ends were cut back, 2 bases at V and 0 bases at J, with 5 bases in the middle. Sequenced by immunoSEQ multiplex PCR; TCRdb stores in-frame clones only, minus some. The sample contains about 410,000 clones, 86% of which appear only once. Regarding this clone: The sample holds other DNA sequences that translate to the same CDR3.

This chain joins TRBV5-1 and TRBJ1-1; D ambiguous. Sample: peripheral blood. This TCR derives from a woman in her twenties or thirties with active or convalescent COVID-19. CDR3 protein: CASSFNMNTEAFF. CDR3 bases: TGCGCCAGCAGCTTTAACATGAACACTGAAGCTTTCTTT. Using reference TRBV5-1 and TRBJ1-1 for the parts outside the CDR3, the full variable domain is KAGVTQTPRYLIKTRGQQVTLSCSPISGHRSVSWYQQTPGQGLQFLFEYFSETQRNKGNFPGRFSGRQFSNSRSEMNVSTLELGDSALYLCASSFNMNTEAFFGQGTRLTVV.